These T cell receptor beta chains were read from a single sample in a study of cytomegalovirus exposure and HLA in healthy donors. Sequenced by immunoSEQ multiplex PCR; TCRdb stores in-frame clones only, minus some. The sample contains over 60,000 clones, roughly 70% of which appear only once. The source material was PBMCs. These TCRs come from a male donor in good health and CMV-seropositive. Each CDR3 is given with its conserved first and last residue. The order of the fields is CDR3 length, D gene, V gene, clone size, J gene, CDR3 DNA, CDR3 protein. The D gene is left open where the match is weak. Not all rows give a size; the values are once, few, many and, for expanded clones, a class.

len: 11
d_gene: .
v_gene: TRBV2
abundance: once
j_gene: TRBJ2-1
CDR3nt: TGTGCCAGCAGTGTGGCCAATGAGCAGTTCTTC
CDR3aa: CASSVANEQFF

len: 14
d_gene: .
v_gene: TRBV6-5
abundance: .
j_gene: TRBJ1-5
CDR3nt: TGTGCCAGCACTGCCCCCCGGGGGGACCAGCCCCAGCATTTT
CDR3aa: CASTAPRGDQPQHF

len: 15
d_gene: .
v_gene: TRBV5-1
abundance: .
j_gene: TRBJ2-3
CDR3nt: TGCGCCAGCAGCTTGGGACTAGGAGACACAGATACGCAGTATTTT
CDR3aa: CASSLGLGDTDTQYF

len: 14
d_gene: TRBD1
v_gene: TRBV7-9
abundance: .
j_gene: TRBJ2-3
CDR3nt: TGTGCCAGCAGCACGTGGACAGGGGCAGATACGCAGTATTTT
CDR3aa: CASSTWTGADTQYF

len: 14
d_gene: .
v_gene: TRBV11-2
abundance: .
j_gene: TRBJ2-7
CDR3nt: TGTGCCAGCAGCTGGGGGCAAACTTGGTCCGAGCAGTACTTC
CDR3aa: CASSWGQTWSEQYF

len: 16
d_gene: .
v_gene: TRBV4-1
abundance: .
j_gene: TRBJ1-5
CDR3nt: TGCGCCAGCAGCCAAGAAACAGGGCTCCCCAATCAGCCCCAGCATTTT
CDR3aa: CASSQETGLPNQPQHF

len: 16
d_gene: .
v_gene: TRBV7-9
abundance: .
j_gene: TRBJ1-1
CDR3nt: TGTTCCAGCAGCCCACCCCGGGAAGGGTTGAACACTGAAGCTTTCTTT
CDR3aa: CSSSPPREGLNTEAFF

len: 13
d_gene: .
v_gene: TRBV7-9
abundance: .
j_gene: TRBJ2-3
CDR3nt: TGTGCCAGCAGCGAGGGACTTACAGATACGCAGTATTTT
CDR3aa: CASSEGLTDTQYF

len: 14
d_gene: .
v_gene: TRBV7-2
abundance: .
j_gene: TRBJ1-1
CDR3nt: TGTGCCAGCAGCCCGGGACATTCGAACACTGAAGCTTTCTTT
CDR3aa: CASSPGHSNTEAFF

len: 15
d_gene: TRBD1
v_gene: TRBV30
abundance: .
j_gene: TRBJ1-2
CDR3nt: TGTGCCTGGAGTGTCAAGACAGGGGGATGGTATGGCTACACCTTC
CDR3aa: CAWSVKTGGWYGYTF

len: 18
d_gene: TRBD1
v_gene: TRBV4-1
abundance: .
j_gene: TRBJ1-1
CDR3nt: TGCGCCAGCAGCCACGCAGCCATTCAAGGGGGCCGGAACACTGAAGCTTTCTTT
CDR3aa: CASSHAAIQGGRNTEAFF

len: 12
d_gene: .
v_gene: TRBV10-2
abundance: .
j_gene: TRBJ2-1
CDR3nt: TGCGCCAGCAGACTAAACTACAATGAGCAGTTCTTC
CDR3aa: CASRLNYNEQFF

len: 16
d_gene: .
v_gene: TRBV18
abundance: .
j_gene: TRBJ2-6
CDR3nt: TGTGCCAGCTCAGCTACAGGGATGGTTGGGGCCAACGTCCTGACTTTC
CDR3aa: CASSATGMVGANVLTF

len: 15
d_gene: TRBD1
v_gene: TRBV5-7
abundance: .
j_gene: TRBJ2-2
CDR3nt: TGTGCCAGCAGCTCCAAGACAGGGGAGAACCGGGGAGCTGTTTTT
CDR3aa: CASSSKTGENRGAVF

len: 14
d_gene: TRBD1
v_gene: TRBV5-1
abundance: once
j_gene: TRBJ2-7
CDR3nt: TGCGCCAGCAGCCTGACAGGGGGGACCTACGAGCAGTACTTC
CDR3aa: CASSLTGGTYEQYF

len: 15
d_gene: .
v_gene: TRBV18
abundance: .
j_gene: TRBJ2-5
CDR3nt: TGTGCCAGCTCACCACCGGGGAAAAGGGGCGAGACCCAGTACTTC
CDR3aa: CASSPPGKRGETQYF

len: 14
d_gene: .
v_gene: TRBV5-1
abundance: once
j_gene: TRBJ2-3
CDR3nt: TGCGCCAGCAGGGACGAAGGAGGACCAGATACGCAGTATTTT
CDR3aa: CASRDEGGPDTQYF

len: 14
d_gene: TRBD1
v_gene: TRBV2
abundance: .
j_gene: TRBJ1-5
CDR3nt: TGTGCCAGCAGGAGACAGGGGAAAAATCAGCCCCAGCATTTT
CDR3aa: CASRRQGKNQPQHF

len: 15
d_gene: TRBD1
v_gene: TRBV19
abundance: .
j_gene: TRBJ2-1
CDR3nt: TGTGCCAGTAGTATAGAGGGGACAGACTACAATGAGCAGTTCTTC
CDR3aa: CASSIEGTDYNEQFF